This T cell receptor (beta chain) appears in the sequencing data of a study of vaccination effects on CD4 cells after COVID-19. This clone was picked up one time. Its antigen remains unidentified. The CDR3 has 13 residues. Looked up from germline, CDR1 is MNHEY and CDR2 is SVGAGI. Trimming stripped 0 bases from V and 5 bases from J, with 5 bases between. ViraFEST expansion of antigen-specific CD4+ T cells with viral peptide pools preceded sequencing. Isolating CD4+ T cells followed more than eight days of culture. PCR showed that the person got SARS-CoV-2 infection at some point between March and December 2020. Only in-frame clones appear in the TCRdb table, and some are missing; sequencing was by immunoSEQ multiplex PCR. This sample has under 20,000 clones, with 70% to 75% found just once.

The source material was CD4+ T cells from PBMCs cultured with SARS-CoV-2 spike peptides, sampled before COVID-19 vaccination. V and J are TRBV6-5 and TRBJ2-1; unclear D gene. The receptor was derived from a human donor who had a prior SARS-CoV-2 infection. The CDR3 nucleotides read TGTGCCAGCAGTTACTCGCTTAACAATGAGCAGTTCTTC. This sequence encodes CASSYSLNNEQFF.